The 7 T cell receptor beta chains in this list originate from one sample, sequenced in a study of monozygotic twins with inflammatory bowel disease. TCRdb reanalyzed the 5' RACE reads, giving one entry per CDR3 protein sequence and no DNA. The table lists about 380,000 distinct CDR3 sequences. The sample taken for sequencing was blood. The receptors were gathered from a human donor with ulcerative colitis or Crohn's disease, or a healthy co-twin of an affected twin (not recorded which).

This chain links TRBV18 with TRBJ1-1; TCRdb picks TRBD1, but there is no DNA to check that call. Germline values: CDR1 KGHSH, CDR2 LQKENI. CDR3 length equals 14 residues. The chain's CDR3 is CASRTGTMNTEAFF.

The chain carries TRBV29-1 and TRBJ2-3. The CDR3 spans 13 residues. Germline V gene lookup returns CDR1 SQVTM and CDR2 ANQGSEA. The CDR3 here is CSVDDRYTDTQYF.

CDR3: CASSSYRGLNSPLHF. The chain links TRBV7-8 to TRBJ1-6; TCRdb's D call of TRBD1 is untestable without DNA. Germline CDR1 is SGHVS and CDR2 is FQNEAQ. This CDR3 contains 15 residues.

This chain links TRBV7-9 with TRBJ1-1; TCRdb outputs TRBD1, but without DNA this stays unchecked. Germline values: CDR1 SEHNR, CDR2 FQNEAQ (reference sequence). The CDR3 covers 16 residues. CDR3 protein: CASSLVWTGEYTEAFF.

The J gene is TRBJ2-2, the V gene TRBV21-1; TCRdb's D gene call, TRBD2, goes unchecked for lack of DNA. TRBV21-1 is termed a pseudogene. This CDR3 has 20 amino acids. The CDR3 reads CASSNSKGMAQGWGTGELFF.

The chain is built from TRBV6-1 and TRBJ2-5; the D call from TCRdb, TRBD1, cannot be confirmed without DNA. This CDR3 region has 13 residues. Germline V gene lookup returns CDR1 MNHNS and CDR2 SASEGT. The CDR3 spells CASSERLRDRQYF.

The chain is built from TRBV7-6 and TRBJ2-3; the TCRdb D gene call, TRBD1, has no DNA to confirm it. Germline values: CDR1 SGHVS, CDR2 FNYEAQ. The CDR3 spans 16 residues. The CDR3 sequence is CASSVGTLTSTDTQYF.